This passage covers 4 T cell receptor beta chains from one sample sequenced in a study of shared clonotypes between healthy human individuals. Profiled with immunoSEQ multiplex PCR; TCRdb holds only in-frame clones, not every one. The table has about 2.3 million clones, 80% to 95% seen once; the top ten hold under 0.45%. The sequenced material came from naive CD4+ T cells from PBMCs. The sample's subset: CD45RA+ positively selected. All receptors come from a man between 18 and 29 years old in good health. Some clones in this sample may be carry-over from other donors' samples.

The gene calls are TRBV5-6 and TRBJ2-7; unclear D gene. The CDR3 spans 14 residues. Trimming shortened V by 1 base and J by 7 bases, and 15 bases separated the two germline ends. Germline V gives CDR1 SGHDT, CDR2 YYEEEE. CDR3 sequence (DNA): TGTGCCAGCAGCTTGAATGGCCGCCGAGAGGAGCAGTACTTC. Encoded protein: CASSLNGRREEQYF.

This clone showed up just once. V gene TRBV28 combines with J gene TRBJ1-2; the D is unclear. In germline, CDR1 is MDHEN, CDR2 SYDVKM. Trimming pared 7 bases from V and 6 bases from J, leaving 12 bases between. The CDR3 has 12 amino acids. CDR3 region: CASTRVGDGYTF. Here the CDR3 DNA reads TGTGCCAGCACCCGCGTCGGGGATGGCTACACCTTC.

The genes are TRBV5-1 and TRBJ2-7; 7 bases are a match to TRBD2. The CDR3 contains 18 residues. CDR1 and CDR2 from the germline V gene are SGHRS and YFSETQ. J gave up 5 bases and V 0 bases, and 17 bases lay outside the gene matches. CDR3 region: CASSLASPGLGRAHEQYF. The CDR3 coding sequence is TGCGCCAGCAGCTTGGCCTCGCCGGGGTTAGGGAGGGCCCACGAGCAGTACTTC.

V usage is TRBV19 and J usage is TRBJ1-5, with D tentatively TRBD1 (6 bases). The CDR3 covers 16 residues. Looked up from germline, CDR1 is LNHDA and CDR2 is SQIVND (reference sequence). Between the trimmed V and J ends, which lost 10 bases and 3 bases, there was a span of 22 bases. The CDR3 coding sequence is TGTGCCACCCACGCAGGGGCCACCCTTGACAATCAGCCCCAGCATTTT. Encoded protein: CATHAGATLDNQPQHF.